This T cell receptor beta chain was profiled in a study of cytomegalovirus exposure and HLA in healthy donors. In its sample, this clone was seen a few times. 60 Vbeta and 13 Jbeta primers were used in PCR. Some clones are missing from TCRdb's copy, which holds only in-frame ones; the method was immunoSEQ multiplex PCR. The sample includes roughly 200,000 clones, about nine tenths of them seen just once. The TCR originated in a boy aged 2-9 years in good health and CMV-seronegative. Material: PBMCs.

CDR3 nucleotides: TGTGCCAGCAGCCAAGAGGACAGGGGGTCTGGAAACACCATATATTTT. Translation gives CASSQEDRGSGNTIYF. The V and J genes are TRBV14 and TRBJ1-3; 10 bases align to TRBD1. J lost 1 base, V lost 0 bases, and 0 bases had no gene match. Germline V gives CDR1 SGHDN, CDR2 FVKESK. This CDR3 contains 16 residues.